This T cell receptor beta chain is drawn from a study of shared clonotypes between healthy human individuals. Study background: Each donor contributed plates that comprised three CD4 naive, three CD4 memory, two CD8 naive and one CD8 memory. Findings and caveats of the study: Memory subsets had estimated richness that was generally smaller than that of naive subsets.

Over several immunoSEQ plates, each subset's genomic DNA was distributed in even portions. Profiling relied on immunoSEQ multiplex PCR, and the TCRdb table lists in-frame clones only, not all of them. The sample contains nearly 750,000 clones, 72% of which appear only once. Worth noting for this clone: As yet, its antigen is unknown.

CDR3 length equals 15 residues. The germline gives CDR1 SGHAT, CDR2 FQDESV (reference sequence). Trimming cost V 0 bases and J 4 bases, with 10 bases left between them. The authors divided CD4+ cells into CD45RA+ naive and CD45RA-negative memory subsets. The clonotype originates from a woman aged 25 to 45 in good health. What was sequenced was memory CD4+ T cells sorted from blood. Subset given: CD45RA-negative fraction. The rearrangement links TRBV11-1 to TRBJ2-1, with D perhaps TRBD2 (6 bases). The CDR3 here is CASSLASGLYNEQFF. CDR3 bases: TGTGCCAGCAGCTTAGCTTCGGGACTTTACAATGAGCAGTTCTTC. Looking up the rest from reference TRBV11-1 and TRBJ2-1 gives the full variable domain: EAEVAQSPRYKITEKSQAVAFWCDPISGHATLYWYRQILGQGPELLVQFQDESVVDDSQLPKDRFSAERLKGVDSTLKIQPAELGDSAMYLCASSLASGLYNEQFFGPGTRLTVL.